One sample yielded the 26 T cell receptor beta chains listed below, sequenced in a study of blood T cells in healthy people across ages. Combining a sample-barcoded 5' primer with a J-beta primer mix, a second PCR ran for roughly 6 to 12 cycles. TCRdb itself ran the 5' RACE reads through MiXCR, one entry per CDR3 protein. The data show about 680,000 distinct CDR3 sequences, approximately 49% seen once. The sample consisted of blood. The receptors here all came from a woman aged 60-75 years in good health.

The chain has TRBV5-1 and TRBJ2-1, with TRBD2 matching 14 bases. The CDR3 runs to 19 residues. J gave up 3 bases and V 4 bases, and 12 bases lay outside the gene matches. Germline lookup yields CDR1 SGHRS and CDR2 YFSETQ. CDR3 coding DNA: TGCGCCAGCAGCGGGAGGGGACTAGCGGGAGAGGGGATCTACAATGAGCAGTTCTTC. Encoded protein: CASSGRGLAGEGIYNEQFF. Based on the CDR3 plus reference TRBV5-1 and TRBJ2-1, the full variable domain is KAGVTQTPRYLIKTRGQQVTLSCSPISGHRSVSWYQQTPGQGLQFLFEYFSETQRNKGNFPGRFSGRQFSNSRSEMNVSTLELGDSALYLCASSGRGLAGEGIYNEQFFGPGTRLTVL.

The CDR3 DNA is TGTGCCAGCAGCGTAGGATCCTCTAGCGGGAATTTCTACAATGAGCAGTTCTTC. This translates into CASSVGSSSGNFYNEQFF. The rearrangement joins TRBV9 to TRBJ2-1; 9 bases fit TRBD2. With V trimmed by 0 bases and J by 3 bases, 10 bases remained unmatched. The CDR3 is 18 amino acids. Germline V gene sequence: CDR1 SGDLS, CDR2 YYNGEE.

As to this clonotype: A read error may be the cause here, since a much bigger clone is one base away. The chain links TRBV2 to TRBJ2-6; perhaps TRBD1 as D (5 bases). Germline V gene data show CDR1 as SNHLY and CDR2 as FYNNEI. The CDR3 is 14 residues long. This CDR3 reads CASRSVTGANVPTF. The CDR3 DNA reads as TGTGCCAGCAGGAGCGTAACTGGGGCCAACGTCCCGACTTTC.

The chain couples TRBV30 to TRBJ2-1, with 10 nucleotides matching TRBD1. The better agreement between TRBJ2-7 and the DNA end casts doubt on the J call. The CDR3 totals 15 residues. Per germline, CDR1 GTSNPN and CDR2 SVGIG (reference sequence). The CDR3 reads CAWGTGTGALSEQYF. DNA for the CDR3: TGTGCCTGGGGAACCGGGACAGGGGCTTTGTCCGAGCAGTACTTC.

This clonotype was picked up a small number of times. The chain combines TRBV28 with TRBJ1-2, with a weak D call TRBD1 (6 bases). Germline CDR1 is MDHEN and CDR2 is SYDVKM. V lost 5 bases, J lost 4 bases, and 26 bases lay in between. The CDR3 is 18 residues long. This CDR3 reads CASSPLSGGDTALYGYTF. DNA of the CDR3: TGTGCCAGCAGTCCTCTTTCAGGCGGGGACACCGCACTCTATGGCTACACCTTC.

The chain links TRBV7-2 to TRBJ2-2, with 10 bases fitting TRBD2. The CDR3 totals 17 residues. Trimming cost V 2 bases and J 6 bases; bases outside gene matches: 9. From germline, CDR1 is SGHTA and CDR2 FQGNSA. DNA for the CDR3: TGTGCCAGCAGCTTACGAGGAAGCGGGAGGGCTCCCGGGGAGCTGTTTTTT. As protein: CASSLRGSGRAPGELFF.

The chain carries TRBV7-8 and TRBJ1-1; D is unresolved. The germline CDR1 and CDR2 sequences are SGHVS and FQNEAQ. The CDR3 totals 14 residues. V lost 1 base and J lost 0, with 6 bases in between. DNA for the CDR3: TGTGCCAGCAGCTTAGTATACATGAACACTGAAGCTTTCTTT. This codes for CASSLVYMNTEAFF.

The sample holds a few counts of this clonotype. CDR3 nucleotide sequence: TGCAGTGCTAGAGATGAGGGGTTCAAGCAGTACTTC. Translated: CSARDEGFKQYF. This chain joins TRBV20-1 and TRBJ2-5; D may correspond to TRBD1 or TRBD2 (5 bases each). The CDR3 totals 12 residues. CDR1 is DFQATT and CDR2 is SNEGSKA in the germline V gene (reference sequence). The germline V and J ends were trimmed by 0 bases and 11 bases, with 13 bases remaining between them.

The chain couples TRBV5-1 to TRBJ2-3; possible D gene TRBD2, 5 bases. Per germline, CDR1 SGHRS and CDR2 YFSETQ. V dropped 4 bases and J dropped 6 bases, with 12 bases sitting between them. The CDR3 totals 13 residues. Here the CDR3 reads CASSPDGMDTQYF. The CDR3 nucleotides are TGCGCCAGCAGCCCTGACGGGATGGATACGCAGTATTTT.

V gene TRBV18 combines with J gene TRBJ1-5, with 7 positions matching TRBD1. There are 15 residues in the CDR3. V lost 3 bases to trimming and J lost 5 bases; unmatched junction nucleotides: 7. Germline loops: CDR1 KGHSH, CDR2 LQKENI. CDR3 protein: CASSPMTGQYQPQHF. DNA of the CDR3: TGTGCCAGCTCACCGATGACAGGGCAATATCAGCCCCAGCATTTT.

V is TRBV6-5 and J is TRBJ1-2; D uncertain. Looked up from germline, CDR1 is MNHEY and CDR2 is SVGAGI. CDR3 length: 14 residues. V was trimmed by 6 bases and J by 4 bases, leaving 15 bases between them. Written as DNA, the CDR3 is TGTGCCAGCAGCCCGGACGGCGGAGGCTATGGCTACACCTTC. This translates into CASSPDGGGYGYTF.

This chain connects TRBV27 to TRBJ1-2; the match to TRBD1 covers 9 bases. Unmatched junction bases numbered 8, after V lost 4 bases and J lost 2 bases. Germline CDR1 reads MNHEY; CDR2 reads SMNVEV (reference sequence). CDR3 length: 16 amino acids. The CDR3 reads CASSSTPGQGNYGYTF. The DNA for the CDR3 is TGTGCCAGCAGTTCTACCCCGGGACAGGGCAACTATGGCTACACCTTC.

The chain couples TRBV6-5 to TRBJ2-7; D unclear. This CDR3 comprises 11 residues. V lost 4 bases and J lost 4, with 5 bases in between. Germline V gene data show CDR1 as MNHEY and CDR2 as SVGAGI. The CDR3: CASSSWYEQYF. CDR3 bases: TGTGCCAGCAGTTCATGGTACGAGCAGTACTTC.

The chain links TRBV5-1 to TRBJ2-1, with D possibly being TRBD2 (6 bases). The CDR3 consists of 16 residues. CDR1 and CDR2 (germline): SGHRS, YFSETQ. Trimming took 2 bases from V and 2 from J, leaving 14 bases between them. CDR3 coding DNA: TGCGCCAGCAGCTTTTCTCAGGCGGGAACCTACAATGAGCAGTTCTTC. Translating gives CASSFSQAGTYNEQFF.

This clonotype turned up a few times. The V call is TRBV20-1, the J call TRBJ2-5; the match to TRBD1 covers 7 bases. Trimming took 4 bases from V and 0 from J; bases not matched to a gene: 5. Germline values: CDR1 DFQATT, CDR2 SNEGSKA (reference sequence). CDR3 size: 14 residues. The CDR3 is CSATTGMYQETQYF. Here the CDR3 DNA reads TGCAGTGCTACGACAGGGATGTACCAAGAGACCCAGTACTTC.

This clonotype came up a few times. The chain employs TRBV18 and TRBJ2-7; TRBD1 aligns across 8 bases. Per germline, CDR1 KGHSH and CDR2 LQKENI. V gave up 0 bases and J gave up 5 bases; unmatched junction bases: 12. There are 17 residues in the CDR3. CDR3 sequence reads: CASSPPRQGPLGDEQYF. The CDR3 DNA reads TGTGCCAGCTCACCACCTCGACAGGGGCCCCTTGGGGACGAGCAGTACTTC.

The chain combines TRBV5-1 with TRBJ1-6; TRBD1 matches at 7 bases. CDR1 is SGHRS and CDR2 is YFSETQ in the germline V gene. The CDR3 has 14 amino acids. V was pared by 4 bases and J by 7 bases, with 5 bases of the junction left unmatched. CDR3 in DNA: TGCGCCAGCAGCGTGGGACAGCAAAATTCACCCCTCCACTTT. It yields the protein CASSVGQQNSPLHF.

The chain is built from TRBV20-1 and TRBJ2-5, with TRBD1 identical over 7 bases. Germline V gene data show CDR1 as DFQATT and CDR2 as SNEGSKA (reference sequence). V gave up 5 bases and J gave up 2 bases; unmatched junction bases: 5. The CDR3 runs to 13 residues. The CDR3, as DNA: TGCAGTGCTGGGGACAGCTTACAAGAGACCCAGTACTTC. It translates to CSAGDSLQETQYF.

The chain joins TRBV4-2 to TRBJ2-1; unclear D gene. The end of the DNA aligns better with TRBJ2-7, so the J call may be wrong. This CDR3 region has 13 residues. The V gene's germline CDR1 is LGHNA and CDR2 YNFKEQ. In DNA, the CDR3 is TGTGCCAGCAGCCAAGACGTAGACAATGAGCAGTACTTC. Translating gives CASSQDVDNEQYF.

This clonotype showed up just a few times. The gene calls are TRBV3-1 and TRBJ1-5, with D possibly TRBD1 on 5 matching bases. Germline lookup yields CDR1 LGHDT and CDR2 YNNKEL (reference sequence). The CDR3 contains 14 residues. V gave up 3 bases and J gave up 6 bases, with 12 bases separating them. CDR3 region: CASSHGTTGQPQHF. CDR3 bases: TGTGCCAGCAGCCACGGGACTACCGGTCAGCCCCAGCATTTT. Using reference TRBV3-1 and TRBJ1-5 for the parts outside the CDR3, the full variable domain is DTAVSQTPKYLVTQMGNDKSIKCEQNLGHDTMYWYKQDSKKFLKIMFSYNNKELIINETVPNRFSPKSPDKAHLNLHINSLELGDSAVYFCASSHGTTGQPQHFGDGTRLSIL.

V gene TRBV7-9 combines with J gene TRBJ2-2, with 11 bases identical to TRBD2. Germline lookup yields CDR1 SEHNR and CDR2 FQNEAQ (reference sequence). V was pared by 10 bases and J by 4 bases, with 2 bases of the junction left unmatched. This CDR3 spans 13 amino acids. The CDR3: CATGLAGTGELFF. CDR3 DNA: TGTGCCACCGGACTAGCGGGCACCGGGGAGCTGTTTTTT.

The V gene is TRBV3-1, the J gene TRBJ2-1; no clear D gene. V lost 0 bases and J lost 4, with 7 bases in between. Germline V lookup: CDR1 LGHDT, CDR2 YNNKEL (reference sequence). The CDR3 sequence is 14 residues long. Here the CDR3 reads CASSQDPRYNEQFF. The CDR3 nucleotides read TGTGCCAGCAGCCAAGATCCCAGGTACAATGAGCAGTTCTTC.

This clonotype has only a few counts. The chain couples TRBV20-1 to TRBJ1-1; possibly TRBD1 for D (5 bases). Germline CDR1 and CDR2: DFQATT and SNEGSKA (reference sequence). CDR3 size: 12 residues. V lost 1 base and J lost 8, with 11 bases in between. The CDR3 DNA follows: TGCAGTGCTAGAGGGAGACAGCCAGAAGCTTTCTTT. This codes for CSARGRQPEAFF.

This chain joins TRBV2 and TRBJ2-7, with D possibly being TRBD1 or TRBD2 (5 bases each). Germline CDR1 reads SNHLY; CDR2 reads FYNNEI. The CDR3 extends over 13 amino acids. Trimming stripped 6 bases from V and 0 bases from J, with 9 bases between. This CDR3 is CASRGPSSYEQYF. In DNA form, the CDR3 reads TGTGCCAGCAGGGGACCTAGCTCCTACGAGCAGTACTTC.

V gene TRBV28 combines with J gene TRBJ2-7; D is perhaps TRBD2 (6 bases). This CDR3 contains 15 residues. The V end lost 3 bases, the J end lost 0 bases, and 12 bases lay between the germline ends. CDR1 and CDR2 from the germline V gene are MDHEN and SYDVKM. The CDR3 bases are TGTGCCAGCAGTTTTGCGGGGAGGAGCTCCTACGAGCAGTACTTC. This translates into CASSFAGRSSYEQYF.

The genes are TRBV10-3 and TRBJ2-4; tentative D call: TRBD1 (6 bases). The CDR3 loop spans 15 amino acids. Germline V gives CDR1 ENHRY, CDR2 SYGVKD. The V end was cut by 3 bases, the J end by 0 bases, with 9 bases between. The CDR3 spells CAISDTTGAKNIQYF. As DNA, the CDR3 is TGTGCCATCAGTGACACGACAGGAGCCAAAAACATTCAGTACTTC.